One and the same sample provided the 14 T cell receptor beta chains below, sequenced in a study of blood T cell repertoires in COVID-19. Assay used: immunoSEQ multiplex PCR; TCRdb lists only in-frame clones, some missing. The sample has about 370,000 clones; nearly 90% are singletons. The sample comprised PBMCs or T cells enriched from blood (not recorded which). These receptors came from a woman in her twenties or thirties who had recovered from COVID-19.

Points on this clone: Sequence at one end of the junction differs from germline and may be a read error. The gene calls are TRBV7-7 and TRBJ2-7, with D possibly matching TRBD1 (5 bases). The CDR3 covers 14 residues. CDR1 is SSHAT and CDR2 is FNYEAQ in the germline V gene (reference sequence). This CDR3 is CASSLTAGSDEQYF. The DNA of the CDR3 is TGTGCTAGCAGCTTAACCGCAGGGTCCGACGAGCAGTACTTC.

This clone has a handful of counts. The V gene is TRBV3-1 (or the pseudogene TRBV3-2), the J gene TRBJ1-2; tentatively, D is TRBD1 (5 bases). The V end was cut by 3 bases, the J end by 3 bases, with 8 bases between. Germline V gene lookup returns CDR1 LGHDT and CDR2 YNNKEL (reference sequence). This CDR3 spans 13 amino acids. The CDR3 nucleotides are TGTGCCAGCAGCCACAGGGCTGACTATGGCTACACCTTC. It yields the protein CASSHRADYGYTF.

V and J are TRBV5-1 and TRBJ1-2; D is perhaps TRBD1 (6 bases). The CDR3 spans 13 residues. V lost 7 bases and J lost 2, with 12 bases in between. Germline CDR1 reads SGHRS; CDR2 reads YFSETQ. In DNA form, the CDR3 reads TGCGCCAGCTCCGGACAGACCAACTATGGCTACACCTTC. This gives the protein CASSGQTNYGYTF.

This sequence joins TRBV6-5 and TRBJ1-2; 8 bases align to TRBD1. CDR1 MNHEY and CDR2 SVGAGI come from the germline V gene. The CDR3 is 15 residues long. The V segment lost 6 bases and the J segment 4 bases; nucleotides outside the gene matches: 10. For the CDR3, the DNA is TGTGCCAGCAGCCCCCGGGACAGGAAGAGCTATGGCTACACCTTC. This encodes CASSPRDRKSYGYTF.

The rearrangement links TRBV11-1 to TRBJ2-5, with D perhaps matching TRBD1 (6 bases). Between the trimmed V and J ends, which lost 2 bases and 3 bases, there was a span of 10 bases. CDR1 SGHAT and CDR2 FQDESV come from the germline V gene (reference sequence). CDR3 length: 14 amino acids. CDR3 region: CASSLWDIEETQYF. Here the CDR3 DNA reads TGTGCCAGCAGCTTATGGGACATTGAAGAGACCCAGTACTTC.

This clone was counted a single time. The chain carries TRBV5-1 and TRBJ1-1, with TRBD1 identical over 10 bases. The CDR3 contains 15 residues. V gave up 0 bases and J gave up 6 bases; unmatched junction bases: 5. CDR1 is SGHRS and CDR2 is YFSETQ in the germline V gene. CDR3 residues: CASSLGTGTGAEAFF. The CDR3, as DNA: TGCGCCAGCAGCTTGGGGACCGGGACAGGGGCTGAAGCTTTCTTT.

This clone has just one count. V is TRBV19 and J is TRBJ2-7; TRBD1 aligns across 7 bases. CDR1 is LNHDA, CDR2 SQIVND, per germline (reference sequence). The ends lost 5 bases at V and 5 bases at J; junction bases unmatched: 6. CDR3 size: 13 residues. The CDR3 sequence: CASSPSQGNEQYF. The CDR3 region has the DNA TGTGCCAGTAGTCCTTCACAGGGGAACGAGCAGTACTTC.

This chain uses TRBV6-5 with TRBJ1-2; perhaps TRBD1 as D (5 bases). The germline gives CDR1 MNHEY, CDR2 SVGAGI. The CDR3 spans 14 residues. The V end lost 7 bases, the J end lost 4 bases, and 16 bases lay between the germline ends. The CDR3 DNA sequence: TGTGCCAGCACCGCAGAACAGGTTTCCTATGGCTACACCTTC. Encoded protein: CASTAEQVSYGYTF.

V is TRBV18 and J is TRBJ1-1, with 7 bases fitting TRBD1. V lost 6 bases and J lost 0; bases outside the gene matches: 19. CDR3 size: 19 residues. Germline V gene data show CDR1 as KGHSH and CDR2 as LQKENI. This CDR3 is CASSEWSGAGGQLNTEAFF. DNA for the CDR3: TGTGCCAGCTCCGAATGGTCCGGAGCGGGGGGACAGCTGAACACTGAAGCTTTCTTT.

V is TRBV9 and J is TRBJ2-7; TRBD1 aligns across 8 bases. The V gene end was trimmed by 5 bases and the J gene end by 3 bases; junction bases not matched to a gene: 7. CDR3 length equals 14 residues. Germline V CDR1 and CDR2: SGDLS, YYNGEE. CDR3 bases: TGTGCCAGCAGTCCGGGACAGGTTCTCTACGAGCAGTACTTC. Protein sequence: CASSPGQVLYEQYF.

V gene TRBV9 combines with J gene TRBJ2-7; D possibly corresponds to TRBD2 (5 bases). CDR3 length: 11 residues. Germline loops: CDR1 SGDLS, CDR2 YYNGEE. Trimming shortened V by 4 bases and J by 7 bases, and 9 bases separated the two germline ends. The CDR3 DNA follows: TGTGCCAGCAGCTCACTAGGGGAGCAGTACTTC. Translated: CASSSLGEQYF.

The chain employs TRBV7-3 and TRBJ2-1, with D possibly TRBD2 on 5 matching bases. Looked up from germline, CDR1 is SGHTA and CDR2 is FQGTGA. V was cut by 5 bases and J by 5 bases, with 10 bases left in between. The CDR3 is 13 residues long. The CDR3 here is CASSPGLDNEQFF. CDR3 in DNA: TGTGCCAGCAGCCCCGGACTGGACAATGAGCAGTTCTTC.

The chain uses TRBV27 and TRBJ2-7, with a possible D match to TRBD1 (5 bases). Per germline, CDR1 MNHEY and CDR2 SMNVEV (reference sequence). The length of the CDR3 is 17 residues. V lost 1 base to trimming and J lost 2 bases, with 18 bases between them. CDR3 nucleotides: TGTGCCAGCAGTTTATTCTCCGTTAGGGGCGGAACCTACGAGCAGTACTTC. This gives the protein CASSLFSVRGGTYEQYF.

V gene TRBV7-2 combines with J gene TRBJ1-1; 7 bases are a match to TRBD1. Trimming took 2 bases from V and 5 from J; bases not matched to a gene: 8. The CDR3 totals 15 residues. The germline V gene has CDR1 SGHTA and CDR2 FQGNSA. CDR3 amino acids: CASSLSGRGTTEAFF. Here the CDR3 DNA reads TGTGCCAGCAGCTTATCAGGCAGGGGGACTACTGAAGCTTTCTTT. Full variable domain (rest looked up from reference TRBV7-2 and TRBJ1-1): GAGVSQSPSNKVTEKGKDVELRCDPISGHTALYWYRQSLGQGLEFLIYFQGNSAPDKSGLPSDRFSAERTGGSVSTLTIQRTQQEDSAVYLCASSLSGRGTTEAFFGQGTRLTVV.